A selection of T cell receptor beta chains follows, all from one sample in a study of T cell responses to AZD1222 COVID-19 vaccine. Assay: immunoSEQ multiplex PCR; the TCRdb copy retains only in-frame clones and omits some. The table records around 20,000 clones, 81% of them present only once. The source was peripheral blood, collected 28 days after the second AZD1222 dose. These receptors were taken from an adult who received the AZD1222 COVID-19 vaccine. The CDR3 runs from the conserved cysteine through the conserved F or W.

j_call v_call cdr3_aa
TRBJ2-1 TRBV7-6 CASSPPPGASYNEQFF
TRBJ2-3 TRBV2 CASSADRGPDTQYF
TRBJ1-1 TRBV4-3 CASSQAWGVLYTEAFF
TRBJ1-5 TRBV4-3 CASSQGPGNQPQHF
TRBJ1-2 TRBV18 CASSLQGLSYGYTF
TRBJ1-6 TRBV30 CAWHGRSSYNSPLHF
TRBJ2-7 TRBV7-9 CASSLRGTVKQYF
TRBJ2-5 TRBV24-1 CATSDSLTAPETQYF
TRBJ2-7 TRBV5-4 CASSGGGQRRYEQYF
TRBJ2-7 TRBV19 CASRYGLAAPYEQYF